Sequencing of this TCR beta chain was carried out in a study of blood T cell repertoires in COVID-19 (dated by TCRdb to the early 2020s). Background for the entire study: Samples from collaborators originated in the United States, Italy and Spain and spanned both the acute and convalescent phases of COVID-19. The material from the prospective study consisted of cDNA or gDNA derived from T cells, B-cell-depleted T cells, or PBMCs. Deeply sampled blood TCRbeta repertoires from subjects exposed to, actively infected with, or recovered from COVID-19 were included in the dataset. The repertoires were released in a freely available public database meant as a resource for research on the immune response to SARS-CoV-2. The samples were drawn from two sources: the first 160 participants of the ongoing ImmuneRACE study, and 1,000 to 1,500 subjects contributed by 6 global collaborators. Nearly every sample came with metadata listing a de-identified subject ID, COVID-19 status, age in years and sex. Where available, HLA class I and class II types were taken from metadata supplied by the sample provider and were not determined by assay-based typing.

Via the germline V gene, CDR1 is MNHNS and CDR2 SASEGT. The CDR3, from cysteine to phenylalanine, totals 16 residues. The sequence is cut down to CDR3 DNA, 48 bases in frame from base 1. Trimming costs V 1 base and J 1 base, and their ends lie 14 bases apart. Each collaborating institution followed its own protocols to collect whole blood in K2EDTA tubes. For TCRbeta analysis, collaborators shipped samples in one of three forms: frozen whole blood, isolated PBMCs, or DNA extracted from either of those sample types. The study at large found these results: How much clinical and demographic metadata was included differed by source and by participant, and the metadata was provided uncurated.

Turning to this clone: Its antigen is not yet known. No base quality information exists; no much larger clone differs at one position.

The immunoSEQ Assay, a bias-controlled multiplex PCR, was used to amplify TCRbeta CDR3 regions from genomic DNA. In the source study's methods: Nucleated cell counts per sample were estimated from amplification of reference gene primers within the assay. Sequence reads were collapsed and filtered to measure the absolute abundance of every unique TCRbeta CDR3 rearrangement. For each sample, productive Simpson clonality was calculated as the square root of Simpson's diversity index over productive rearrangements. Entries here come from immuneACCESS through TCRdb and include only in-frame sequences with V and J called. Some clones fail to appear in such tables; in the studies checked, an unresolved V gene covers under half of the shortfall, and the cause of the remainder is unknown. D and trimming come from the DNA, and the V and J calls and clone size come from that table. The sample has about 380,000 clones on record, 85% of them singletons. Roughly 3.9% of the sample is taken by the ten largest.

The specimen sequenced was peripheral blood. Here the chain combines TRBV6-1 and TRBJ2-7, with no D gene named confidently. This receptor was identified in a young woman with acute or convalescent COVID-19. The CDR3 protein: CASSEGFSVVSYEQYF. The DNA sequence reads TGTGCCAGCAGTGAAGGGTTTAGTGTGGTGTCCTACGAGCAGTACTTC.